Reported below is one T cell receptor (beta chain). Its antigen remains unknown. The sample originates from a study of T cells after yellow fever vaccination. A 5'RACE template-switching step, the method used to make TCR cDNA, added a universal primer site and UMIs. Via MiXCR, TCRdb re-called the 5' RACE reads, giving one row per CDR3 protein. The sample holds 600,000 to 750,000 distinct CDR3 sequences; around an eighth are singletons and the top ten take more than 12%. The CDR3 is 16 amino acids. V gave up 7 bases and J gave up 5 bases, with 25 bases separating them. Germline V CDR1 and CDR2: SQVTM, ANQGSEA. Study-wide findings and caveats: The study noted that FACS-sorted repertoires could contain abundant clonotypes contaminating from the bulk population. When the response was secondary, it was weaker but reached its peak faster, day 5 versus 15.

The chain employs TRBV29-1 and TRBJ2-3; tentatively, D is TRBD2 (6 bases). The sequencing here drew on PBMCs, taken on the day of the yellow fever booster vaccination. The receptor was derived from a man aged 25-45 years who received the YFV17D yellow fever vaccine. CDR3 nucleotide sequence: TGCAGCGACAATTCGGGGGAGTCCGTTCGTATAGATACGCAGTATTTT. Translating gives CSDNSGESVRIDTQYF.